This T cell receptor (beta chain) was identified during a study of STAT5B mutations in CD4+ large granular lymphocyte leukemia. Produced via immunoSEQ multiplex PCR; TCRdb's table is partial and in-frame only. The sample carries tens of thousands of clones, less than 80% recorded once. The length of the CDR3 is 11 residues. In germline, CDR1 is SQVTM, CDR2 ANQGSEA. Trimming took off 1 base at V and 7 bases at J, with 5 bases between the two ends. The specimen sequenced was CD4+ T cells from blood buffy coats. The clonotype was recovered from a human donor in good health. The rearrangement uses TRBV29-1 and TRBJ2-1; D is undetermined. CDR3 DNA: TGCAGCGTTGAAGCTGGGAATGAGCAGTTCTTC. This codes for CSVEAGNEQFF.